Following are 17 T cell receptor beta chains from one sample sequenced in a study of breast tumors, draining lymph nodes, adjacent tissues (dated by TCRdb to 2016 to 2017). Lymph node samples were obtained from the axillary draining lymph nodes of breast cancer patients. Library method: multiplex PCR. Sequenced using an Illumina HiSeq 2000. In TCRdb, the public reads were trimmed at Q25 with fastp and aligned with MiXCR, with productive beta chains retained. Entries that share a CDR3 protein sequence are merged under the most common genes and DNA. This sample comprises more than 200,000 distinct CDR3 sequences, 32% of them detected only once. The ten largest clones take up approximately 1.4% of the sample. The sample was axillary lymph node tissue. All receptors come from a female donor with breast cancer. Some clones in this sample may be carry-over from other donors' samples.

This clonotype was observed at least ten times. This chain connects TRBV6-1 to TRBJ1-4, with TRBD1 matching 7 bases. The CDR3 extends over 14 amino acids. The V segment lost 10 bases and the J segment 4 bases; nucleotides outside the gene matches: 9. Germline values: CDR1 MNHNS, CDR2 SASEGT. In DNA form, the CDR3 reads TGTGCCACTTTCAGGGGGGGGGTTAATGAAAAACTGTTTTTT. Residues: CATFRGGVNEKLFF.

CDR3 sequence (DNA): TGTGCCAGCAGCCCCACCAGACAGGGGCAAGAGACCCAGTACTTC. This sequence encodes CASSPTRQGQETQYF. The V gene is TRBV28, the J gene TRBJ2-5; TRBD1 aligns across 8 bases. The junction had 8 bases not matched to a gene; V was cut back by 6 bases and J by 2 bases. Germline CDR1 and CDR2: MDHEN and SYDVKM. The CDR3 covers 15 residues.

To note about this clonotype: Mismatch with germline at one junction end may stem from a read error. CDR3 protein: CASSHMTGKEQCF. As DNA, the CDR3 is TGTGCCAGCAGTCACATGACAGGGAAGGAGCAGTGCTTC. J is TRBJ2-7 and V is TRBV6-5; 7 nucleotides match TRBD1. CDR3 length equals 13 residues. In germline, CDR1 is MNHEY, CDR2 SVGAGI.

This clonotype was detected ten times or more. The chain uses TRBV11-3 and TRBJ2-3; D is possibly TRBD2 (6 bases). The germline CDR1 and CDR2 sequences are SGHNT and YENEEA. The germline V and J ends were trimmed by 3 bases and 0 bases, with 10 bases remaining between them. The CDR3 runs to 15 residues. The CDR3 bases are TGTGCCAGCAGCTTGGGTAGCGGAAGCACAGATACGCAGTATTTT. It is translated as CASSLGSGSTDTQYF.

Many counts were recorded for this clonotype. J is TRBJ1-2 and V is TRBV6-2 or TRBV6-3; D remains unclear. The CDR3 sequence is 14 residues long. Germline V gene lookup returns CDR1 MNHEY and CDR2 SVGEGT. Trimming removed 7 bases from V and 4 bases from J, with 16 bases in between. The DNA for the CDR3 is TGTGCCAGCAATCCGGACGGAGCACTCTATGGCTACACCTTC. Translated, it gives CASNPDGALYGYTF.

Remarks on this clonotype: One end of the junction is discordant with germline, which a read error may explain. The rearrangement links TRBV2 to TRBJ2-2; 9 bases are a match to TRBD1. This CDR3 is built from 16 residues. The V gene's germline CDR1 is SNHLY and CDR2 FYNNEI. CDR3 coding DNA: TGTGCCAGCGGGAGGGGGGGGACAGGGAACTCCGGGGAGCTGTTTTTT. Encoded protein: CASGRGGTGNSGELFF.

This sequence joins TRBV12-3 or TRBV12-4 and TRBJ2-1; 8 nucleotides agree with TRBD1. The V segment lost 6 bases and the J segment 5 bases; nucleotides outside the gene matches: 9. The length of the CDR3 is 15 residues. The DNA of the CDR3 is TGTGCCAGCAGAACAGGGGGTACTTCCCACAATGAGCAGTTCTTC. As protein: CASRTGGTSHNEQFF.

This clonotype was recorded many times. This chain connects TRBV9 to TRBJ2-7; 12 positions agree with TRBD2. The V and J ends lost 3 bases and 3 bases, in that order; junction bases with no gene match: 4. Germline V gene lookup returns CDR1 SGDLS and CDR2 YYNGEE. The CDR3 consists of 15 residues. Written as DNA, the CDR3 is TGTGCCAGCAGCGAGACTAGCGGGAGTATCTACGAGCAGTACTTC. The encoded protein is CASSETSGSIYEQYF.

Points on this clonotype: At one boundary the junction diverges from the germline segment, which might be a read error. The V call is TRBV5-5, the J call TRBJ1-2; D remains unclear. The CDR3 extends over 14 amino acids. CDR1 is SGHKS, CDR2 YYEKEE, per germline (reference sequence). The CDR3 sequence is CAGSQVSDNYGYTF. The DNA for the CDR3 is TGTGCCGGCAGCCAAGTATCAGACAACTATGGCTACACCTTC.

This clonotype was detected many times. The rearrangement links TRBV7-9 to TRBJ2-7; 11 bases match TRBD2. V lost 5 bases, J lost 2 bases, and 8 bases stayed unmatched. Germline CDR1 and CDR2: SEHNR and FQNEAQ (reference sequence). CDR3 size: 16 residues. The DNA of the CDR3 is TGTGCCAGCAGCCCTCAACTAGCGGGAGACCCCTACGAGCAGTACTTC. Amino acid sequence: CASSPQLAGDPYEQYF.

A word on this clonotype: The CDR3 ends on some other residue instead of the conserved phenylalanine or tryptophan, so this is likely a read error. The chain joins TRBV10-3 to TRBJ2-7; 8 bases match TRBD2. The CDR3 runs to 15 residues. The V and J ends lost 6 bases and 9 bases, in that order; junction bases with no gene match: 16. Germline CDR1 and CDR2: ENHRY and SYGVKD. CDR3 coding DNA: TGTGCCATCAGGGGAGGCGGGAGGACCATTGACGGGCAGTACTCC. Translating gives CAIRGGGRTIDGQYS.

This clonotype was recorded many times. The V gene is TRBV7-8, the J gene TRBJ2-5, with 9 bases lining up with TRBD2. The J segment lost 5 bases and the V segment lost 2 bases, leaving 12 bases of the junction unmatched. The CDR3 sequence is 17 residues long. Germline V gene lookup returns CDR1 SGHVS and CDR2 FQNEAQ. The CDR3 spells CASSLIRGSGSRETQYF. The DNA of the CDR3 is TGTGCCAGCAGCTTAATTCGGGGTAGCGGGAGTAGGGAGACCCAGTACTTC.

The table lists this clonotype with many counts. V gene TRBV7-9 combines with J gene TRBJ2-5; D is unresolved. Germline CDR1 and CDR2: SEHNR and FQNEAQ (reference sequence). The CDR3 extends over 16 amino acids. V shed 4 bases and J shed 4 bases, with 19 bases lying between them. CDR3 coding DNA: TGTGCCAGCAGCTCCCCCCGACCCTCTTCCGGAGAGACCCAGTACTTC. The encoded protein is CASSSPRPSSGETQYF.

In its sample, this clonotype was seen many times. The chain carries TRBV4-1 and TRBJ1-4; D gene ambiguous. The CDR3 contains 16 residues. V was shortened by 0 bases and J by 8 bases, with 16 bases between the two germline ends. Looked up from germline, CDR1 is MGHRA and CDR2 is YSYEKL. The CDR3 loop is CASSQDSGFTGEKLFF. The CDR3 region has the DNA TGCGCCAGCAGCCAAGATTCTGGGTTCACGGGGGAAAAACTGTTTTTT.

This clonotype was counted only a few times. The chain uses TRBV18 and TRBJ1-5; D is possibly TRBD1 (5 bases). Looked up from germline, CDR1 is KGHSH and CDR2 is LQKENI. The V end was cut by 5 bases, the J end by 0 bases, with 14 bases between. This CDR3 region has 16 residues. The CDR3 DNA follows: TGTGCCAGCTCAAACACCGGGACGATTAGCAATCAGCCCCAGCATTTT. Residues: CASSNTGTISNQPQHF.

This clonotype came up many times. CDR3 in amino acids: CASSLGPSSGANVLTF. The CDR3 nucleotides read TGTGCCAGCAGCTTGGGACCGAGCTCTGGGGCCAACGTCCTGACTTTC. The chain links TRBV5-8 to TRBJ2-6, with D uncertain. Germline loops: CDR1 SGHTS, CDR2 YDEGEE. CDR3 length equals 16 residues. Trimming cost V 0 bases and J 0 bases, with 7 bases left between them.

This clonotype has at least ten counts. V usage is TRBV24-1 and J usage is TRBJ2-2; D ambiguous. V was clipped by 5 bases and J by 4 bases, with 10 bases between them. This CDR3 is built from 14 residues. Germline V lookup: CDR1 KGHDR, CDR2 SFDVKD. CDR3 sequence: CATSAGWSTGELFF. The CDR3 bases are TGTGCCACCAGTGCAGGTTGGTCCACCGGGGAGCTGTTTTTT.